This is a list of T cell receptor beta chains from one sample in a study of human T cells and chemical hapten exposure. Via MiXCR, TCRdb re-called the RACE reads, giving one row per CDR3 protein. The sample yields approximately 350,000 distinct CDR3 sequences, 6% to 7% seen once. This specimen was whole blood, taken in connection with sensitization to the hapten diphenylcyclopropenone (DPC). The receptors originated from a woman between 18 and 29 years old with alopecia areata. Some clones in this sample may be carry-over from other donors' samples. CDR3s include the opening cysteine and the closing phenylalanine or tryptophan. The D gene is left open where the match is weak. The listing skips clone size in some rows; elsewhere it reads once, few, many or a size class.

>TRBJ1-1|.|few|TRBV10-2
CASTPGTSGTEAFF
TGCGCCAGCACTCCCGGGACAAGTGGCACTGAAGCTTTCTTT
>TRBJ2-3|.|few|TRBV29-1
CSVLMSTDTQYF
TGCAGCGTTCTGATGAGCACAGATACGCAGTATTTT
>TRBJ2-1|TRBD2|many|TRBV6-5
CASSYAGGGAKSEQFF
TGTGCCAGCAGTTACGCCGGCGGGGGGGCCAAGAGTGAGCAGTTCTTC
>TRBJ2-3|TRBD2|many|TRBV12-3/TRBV12-4
CASSSVRGGTDTQYF
TGTGCCAGCAGTTCGGTGCGGGGGGGCACAGATACGCAGTATTTT
>TRBJ1-2|.|.|TRBV6-6
CASTPFRESNYGYTF
TGTGCCAGCACCCCTTTTCGTGAGAGCAACTATGGCTACACCTTC
>TRBJ2-2|TRBD1|few|TRBV10-3
CAISWDSANTGELFF
TGTGCCATCAGTTGGGACAGCGCGAACACCGGGGAGCTGTTTTTT
>TRBJ2-4|.|few|TRBV6-5
CASGDLAKNIQYF
TGTGCCAGTGGGGACCTAGCCAAAAACATTCAGTACTTC
>TRBJ2-7|.|few|TRBV6-5
CASSSLAGDFYEQYF
TGTGCCAGCAGTTCCCTAGCAGGGGATTTCTACGAGCAGTACTTC
>TRBJ2-5|TRBD1|many|TRBV5-6
CASSQMGQQETQYF
TGTGCCAGCAGCCAAATGGGACAGCAAGAGACCCAGTACTTC
>TRBJ2-3|.|.|TRBV6-2/TRBV6-3
CASSPSLPATDTQYF
TGTGCCAGCAGTCCGTCCTTACCAGCCACAGATACGCAGTATTTT
>TRBJ2-7|TRBD1|.|TRBV6-1
CASTARGTGGIYEQYF
TGTGCCAGCACTGCCCGAGGGACAGGGGGCATCTACGAGCAGTACTTC
>TRBJ2-7|.|few|TRBV29-1
CSVGGPQGLYEQYF
TGCAGCGTTGGGGGCCCCCAGGGCCTCTACGAGCAGTACTTC
>TRBJ1-1|TRBD1|many|TRBV20-1
CSARGQGARNF
TGCAGTGCTAGGGGACAGGGGGCCAGGAACTTT
>TRBJ2-2|.|few|TRBV6-2/TRBV6-3
CASSLIVSTGELFF
TGTGCCAGCAGTTTAATCGTATCCACCGGGGAGCTGTTTTTT
>TRBJ1-6|.|few|TRBV7-9
CASSGGTVNSPLHF
TGTGCCAGCAGCGGGGGGACGGTGAATTCACCCCTCCACTTT
>TRBJ2-5|.|few|TRBV12-3/TRBV12-4
CASSLTPSVETQYF
TGTGCCAGCAGTTTAACCCCCTCGGTGGAGACCCAGTACTTC